These 32 T cell receptor beta chains originate from one sample sequenced in a study. TCRdb used MiXCR to reprocess the RT-PCR reads, holding one entry per CDR3 protein. The sample contains about 700,000 distinct CDR3 sequences, approximately 15% of which appear only once. Sequencing input: memory CD4+ T cells from blood. The receptors come from a female donor in good health, serving as a healthy control.

The sample holds a few counts of this clonotype. This chain uses TRBV3-1 with TRBJ2-1, with 10 bases aligning to TRBD2. The CDR3 extends over 17 amino acids. Germline-derived CDR1 and CDR2 are LGHDT and YNNKEL (reference sequence). V trimming: 3 bases; J trimming: 2 bases; junction bases outside the gene matches: 7. CDR3 sequence: CASSHEIGTSAYNEQFF. The CDR3, as DNA: TGTGCCAGCAGCCACGAAATCGGGACTAGCGCCTACAATGAGCAGTTCTTC.

In this sample, this clonotype turned up a few times. The rearrangement joins TRBV29-1 to TRBJ1-2; 9 bases agree with TRBD1. V lost 1 base and J lost 7; bases outside the gene matches: 7. This CDR3 is built from 14 residues. Per germline, CDR1 SQVTM and CDR2 ANQGSEA. DNA of the CDR3: TGCAGCGTTGAAGTTGGACAGGGGCCAGGTGGCTACACCTTC. Translated, it gives CSVEVGQGPGGYTF. Complete variable domain (other parts from reference TRBV29-1 and TRBJ1-2): SAVISQKPSRDICQRGTSLTIQCQVDSQVTMMFWYRQQPGQSLTLIATANQGSEATYESGFVIDKFPISRPNLTFSTLTVSNMSPEDSSIYLCSVEVGQGPGGYTFGSGTRLTVV.

This clonotype has at least ten counts. The J gene is TRBJ2-1, the V gene TRBV5-1; no clear D gene. Per the germline V gene, CDR1 is SGHRS and CDR2 is YFSETQ. The germline V and J ends were trimmed by 1 base and 5 bases, with 10 bases remaining between them. CDR3 length: 14 residues. The CDR3 region is CASSLYAANNEQFF. DNA for the CDR3: TGCGCCAGCAGCTTGTATGCGGCAAACAATGAGCAGTTCTTC.

This clonotype came up many times. This chain joins TRBV11-2 and TRBJ2-5; the match to TRBD2 covers 12 bases. The germline CDR1 and CDR2 sequences are SGHAT and FQNNGV. The CDR3 runs 16 residues. V was pared by 3 bases and J by 3 bases, with 5 bases of the junction left unmatched. CDR3 nucleotides: TGTGCCAGCAGCTTCGCGGGACTAGCGGGTAAAGAGACCCAGTACTTC. Protein product: CASSFAGLAGKETQYF. Full variable domain (rest looked up from reference TRBV11-2 and TRBJ2-5): EAGVAQSPRYKIIEKRQSVAFWCNPISGHATLYWYQQILGQGPKLLIQFQNNGVVDDSQLPKDRFSAERLKGVDSTLKIQPAKLEDSAVYLCASSFAGLAGKETQYFGPGTRLLVL.

The sample holds a few counts of this clonotype. The chain is built from TRBV7-3 and TRBJ2-2; D not resolved. The V end was cut by 6 bases, the J end by 1 base, with 6 bases between. CDR3 length: 13 residues. Per the germline V gene, CDR1 is SGHTA and CDR2 is FQGTGA. The CDR3 region is CASRTQNTGELFF. As DNA, the CDR3 is TGTGCCAGCAGAACACAGAACACCGGGGAGCTGTTTTTT.

This clonotype was recorded many times. V usage is TRBV5-1 and J usage is TRBJ2-3; 9 positions agree with TRBD2. Unmatched junction bases numbered 7, after V lost 4 bases and J lost 4 bases. Germline V gene data show CDR1 as SGHRS and CDR2 as YFSETQ. This CDR3 has 15 amino acids. The CDR3 is CASSATSGGADTQYF. CDR3 DNA: TGCGCCAGCAGCGCGACTAGCGGAGGCGCAGATACGCAGTATTTT.

For this clonotype: A much larger clone is a single base away; this may be a read error. V gene TRBV20-1 combines with J gene TRBJ2-1; possible D gene TRBD1, 5 bases. The CDR3 totals 15 residues. Germline loops: CDR1 DFQATT, CDR2 SNEGSKA (reference sequence). V dropped 6 bases and J dropped 5 bases, with 20 bases sitting between them. CDR3 nucleotide sequence: TGCAGTGCCCAAAAGCCCAGCAGGGTCGACAATGAGCAGTTCTTC. It translates to CSAQKPSRVDNEQFF.

This chain uses TRBV7-2 with TRBJ1-1, with D possibly being TRBD1 (5 bases). Germline values: CDR1 SGHTA, CDR2 FQGNSA. The CDR3 length is 15 residues. V shed 2 bases and J shed 6 bases, with 16 bases lying between them. CDR3: CASSLQSGIRAEAFF. The CDR3 bases are TGTGCCAGCAGCTTACAATCAGGGATACGGGCTGAAGCTTTCTTT.

This clonotype was seen many times. The V and J genes are TRBV20-1 and TRBJ2-3; D unresolved. CDR1 is DFQATT and CDR2 is SNEGSKA in the germline V gene (reference sequence). The CDR3 totals 12 residues. V was cut by 3 bases and J by 2 bases, with 6 bases left in between. CDR3 coding DNA: TGCAGTGCTAGCCCCTCCACAGATACGCAGTATTTT. Its protein product is CSASPSTDTQYF.

Only a few counts were recorded for this clonotype. The chain couples TRBV7-2 to TRBJ1-2; TRBD1 is a possible D gene (6 bases). V lost 6 bases and J lost 5, with 13 bases in between. Looked up from germline, CDR1 is SGHTA and CDR2 is FQGNSA. The CDR3 sequence is 13 residues long. This CDR3 reads CASSPRTVYGYTF. The DNA for the CDR3 is TGTGCCAGCAGTCCGAGGACAGTATATGGCTACACCTTC.

The rearrangement links TRBV4-3 to TRBJ2-7; 12 bases fit TRBD2. Germline values: CDR1 LGHNA, CDR2 YSLEER. With V trimmed by 1 base and J by 2 bases, 12 bases remained unmatched. There are 19 residues in the CDR3. CDR3: CASSQVRPSGGATPYEQYF. CDR3 sequence (DNA): TGCGCCAGCAGCCAAGTCCGACCTAGCGGGGGGGCCACTCCCTACGAGCAGTACTTC.

V is TRBV5-1 and J is TRBJ2-1, with D possibly matching TRBD1 (5 bases). Trimming stripped 0 bases from V and 3 bases from J, with 10 bases between. In germline, CDR1 is SGHRS, CDR2 YFSETQ. This CDR3 contains 15 residues. CDR3 protein: CASSLEGAGYNEQFF. In DNA, the CDR3 is TGCGCCAGCAGCTTGGAAGGGGCTGGCTACAATGAGCAGTTCTTC.

This clonotype has just a few counts. J is TRBJ1-1 and V is TRBV6-2 or TRBV6-3; 10 nucleotides match TRBD1. Germline CDR1 reads MNHEY; CDR2 reads SVGEGT. V lost 5 bases, J lost 5 bases, and 8 bases stayed unmatched. The CDR3 covers 15 residues. The chain's CDR3 is CASSTPGQGNTEAFF. CDR3 nucleotide sequence: TGTGCCAGCAGTACTCCGGGACAGGGGAATACTGAAGCTTTCTTT.

There are many counts of this clonotype. The CDR3 reads CSVGHRASSTDTQYF. CDR3 in DNA: TGCAGCGTTGGCCACAGGGCTTCTAGCACAGATACGCAGTATTTT. The chain links TRBV29-1 to TRBJ2-3; D perhaps matches TRBD1 (6 bases). The CDR3 is 15 residues long. Trimming pared 4 bases from V and 0 bases from J, leaving 14 bases between. The germline CDR1 and CDR2 sequences are SQVTM and ANQGSEA.

This chain links TRBV20-1 with TRBJ2-1; 11 bases line up with TRBD2. Germline trimming cut 0 bases from V and 7 bases from J; bases unmatched to any gene: 8. Germline values: CDR1 DFQATT, CDR2 SNEGSKA (reference sequence). This CDR3 has 16 amino acids. This chain's CDR3 is CSARDALAGVWNEQFF. Written as DNA, the CDR3 is TGCAGTGCTAGAGATGCACTAGCGGGAGTTTGGAATGAGCAGTTCTTC.

As regards this clonotype: A much larger clone is a single base away; this may be a read error. The V call is TRBV6-4, the J call TRBJ2-3; TRBD2 agrees at 9 bases. CDR3 length equals 15 residues. Germline CDR1 and CDR2: MRHNA and SNTAGT. After removal of 2 bases from V and 6 bases from J, the junction contained 6 bases not matched to a gene. This chain's CDR3 is CASSDKAGGRDTQYF. The CDR3 bases are TGTGCCAGCAGTGACAAGGCGGGAGGGCGGGATACGCAGTATTTT.

In its sample, this clonotype was seen many times. CDR3 DNA: TGTGCCATCGACAGGGATGGTATTGAAGAGACCCAGTACTTC. Translated, it gives CAIDRDGIEETQYF. This chain links TRBV10-3 with TRBJ2-5; 7 nucleotides match TRBD1. Germline lookup yields CDR1 ENHRY and CDR2 SYGVKD. The CDR3 is 14 amino acids. The V segment lost 8 bases and the J segment 3 bases; nucleotides outside the gene matches: 9.

The sample holds a few counts of this clonotype. The CDR3: CASSQDLPTGGTTNYGYTF. For the CDR3, the DNA is TGTGCCAGCAGCCAAGATCTCCCCACAGGGGGCACAACTAACTATGGCTACACCTTC. The chain carries TRBV4-2 and TRBJ1-2; 9 bases are shared with TRBD1. V dropped 0 bases and J dropped 0; count of bases not matched to a gene: 11. CDR1 LGHNA and CDR2 YNFKEQ come from the germline V gene. This CDR3 contains 19 residues.

In this sample, this clonotype turned up a few times. CDR3 nucleotide sequence: TGTGCCTCCAACCGTGCAATAAATCAGCCCCAGCATTTT. Translation gives CASNRAINQPQHF. The V gene is TRBV28, the J gene TRBJ1-5; D uncertain. Germline assignment: CDR1 MDHEN and CDR2 SYDVKM. This CDR3 contains 13 residues. With 11 bases removed from V and 4 bases from J, the gap between germline ends came to 15 bases.

As concerns this clonotype: This clone may be a read error of a much larger clone one base away. This sequence joins TRBV7-2 and TRBJ2-7, with a possible D match to TRBD1 (7 bases). This CDR3 spans 13 amino acids. Germline-derived CDR1 and CDR2 are SGHTA and FQGNSA. V lost 7 bases and J lost 7, with 17 bases in between. The CDR3 sequence is CASNSQGGSEQYF. DNA of the CDR3: TGTGCCAGCAACTCCCAGGGGGGAAGTGAGCAGTACTTC.

In regard to this clonotype: A read error may explain this, as a much larger clone is one base away. The rearrangement joins TRBV5-6 to TRBJ2-3; TRBD2 might be the D (5 bases). There are 13 residues in the CDR3. CDR1 and CDR2 from the germline V gene are SGHDT and YYEEEE. Trimming removed 4 bases at V and 5 bases at J, with 11 bases between. CDR3 sequence (DNA): TGTGCCAGCAGCCCCCGGGGTATAGATACGCAGTATTTT. Translated, it gives CASSPRGIDTQYF.

This clonotype was recorded many times. The J gene is TRBJ1-5, the V gene TRBV12-3 or TRBV12-4; 7 bases line up with TRBD1. J gave up 4 bases and V 6 bases, and 6 bases lay outside the gene matches. This CDR3 is 14 amino acids long. The CDR3 bases are TGTGCCAGCAGAGCCGGGACAGAGAATCAGCCCCAGCATTTT. Amino acid sequence: CASRAGTENQPQHF.

This clonotype has a count of ten or more. The chain links TRBV12-3 or TRBV12-4 to TRBJ2-3, with 9 positions matching TRBD2. This CDR3 has 15 residues. After removal of 5 bases from V and 5 bases from J, the junction contained 8 bases not matched to a gene. The CDR3 here is CASSEGLARGDTQYF. As DNA, the CDR3 is TGTGCCAGCAGTGAGGGACTAGCCCGCGGAGATACGCAGTATTTT.

This chain uses TRBV27 with TRBJ1-2; 7 bases fit TRBD1. Germline CDR1 reads MNHEY; CDR2 reads SMNVEV (reference sequence). V trimming: 5 bases; J trimming: 7 bases; junction bases outside the gene matches: 10. The CDR3 totals 14 residues. CDR3 bases: TGTGCCAGCAGTCCGACGGGACAGACCGGTGGCTACACCTTC. Its protein product is CASSPTGQTGGYTF.

The table lists this clonotype with many counts. V usage is TRBV12-3 or TRBV12-4 and J usage is TRBJ2-7; D remains ambiguous. This CDR3 is 12 amino acids long. The V gene lost 4 bases and the J gene lost 0 bases, with 4 bases spanning the gap. CDR3 DNA: TGTGCCAGCAGTTCGAACTCCTACGAGCAGTACTTC. It encodes CASSSNSYEQYF.

This clonotype was recorded many times. The V and J genes are TRBV7-3 and TRBJ2-3; 9 nucleotides line up with TRBD2. This CDR3 has 16 amino acids. From germline, CDR1 is SGHTA and CDR2 FQGTGA. V trimming: 4 bases; J trimming: 0 bases; junction bases outside the gene matches: 5. The CDR3 loop is CASSSGTSPSTDTQYF. The CDR3 DNA is TGTGCCAGCAGCTCCGGGACTAGCCCTAGCACAGATACGCAGTATTTT. Complete variable domain (other parts from reference TRBV7-3 and TRBJ2-3): GAGVSQTPSNKVTEKGKYVELRCDPISGHTALYWYRQSLGQGPEFLIYFQGTGAADDSGLPNDRFFAVRPEGSVSTLKIQRTERGDSAVYLCASSSGTSPSTDTQYFGPGTRLTVL.

This clonotype was detected only a few times. The chain uses TRBV5-5 and TRBJ1-2; D uncertain. Germline assignment: CDR1 SGHKS and CDR2 YYEKEE (reference sequence). The CDR3 has 15 residues. V lost 0 bases, J lost 4 bases, and 13 bases lay in between. The CDR3 nucleotides read TGTGCCAGCAGCTTGGGACACTTCTTGGGCTATGGCTACACCTTC. Protein: CASSLGHFLGYGYTF.

This clonotype came up a few times. V is TRBV5-1 and J is TRBJ2-1, with 9 bases aligning to TRBD1. V lost 4 bases to trimming and J lost 3 bases; unmatched junction nucleotides: 14. Germline-derived CDR1 and CDR2 are SGHRS and YFSETQ. This CDR3 has 18 amino acids. CDR3: CASSLQPPGTGNYNEQFF. CDR3 nucleotide sequence: TGCGCCAGCAGCCTGCAGCCCCCCGGGACAGGGAACTACAATGAGCAGTTCTTC.

This clonotype was recorded a few times. V usage is TRBV6-5 and J usage is TRBJ2-2; the D gene could be TRBD1 or TRBD2 (5 bases each). Germline lookup yields CDR1 MNHEY and CDR2 SVGAGI. The CDR3 contains 16 residues. V was trimmed by 5 bases and J by 4 bases, leaving 17 bases between them. This CDR3 is CASSNRGLLPTGELFF. For the CDR3, the DNA is TGTGCCAGCAGTAACCGGGGCCTCTTACCCACCGGGGAGCTGTTTTTT.

This clonotype showed up many times. The chain is built from TRBV7-2 and TRBJ2-1, with D possibly matching TRBD1 (5 bases). Germline V gene lookup returns CDR1 SGHTA and CDR2 FQGNSA. CDR3 length: 15 residues. Trimming removed 2 bases from V and 5 bases from J, with 13 bases in between. CDR3 in DNA: TGTGCCAGCAGCTTATCACGCCAGGGAAACAATGAGCAGTTCTTC. This translates into CASSLSRQGNNEQFF. The full variable domain, rest sourced from reference TRBV7-2 and TRBJ2-1, is GAGVSQSPSNKVTEKGKDVELRCDPISGHTALYWYRQSLGQGLEFLIYFQGNSAPDKSGLPSDRFSAERTGGSVSTLTIQRTQQEDSAVYLCASSLSRQGNNEQFFGPGTRLTVL.

A few counts support this clonotype. The CDR3 sequence is CASSPGQGAQLYF. CDR3 coding DNA: TGTGCCAGCAGCCCAGGACAGGGGGCTCAACTGTACTTC. The chain couples TRBV11-2 to TRBJ2-7; TRBD1 matches at 11 bases. Germline V gene lookup returns CDR1 SGHAT and CDR2 FQNNGV. This CDR3 comprises 13 residues. Trimming took 5 bases from V and 12 from J; bases not matched to a gene: 9.

The table lists this clonotype with many counts. This sequence joins TRBV29-1 and TRBJ2-3; 7 positions agree with TRBD1. The CDR3 has 14 residues. Unmatched junction bases numbered 6, after V lost 6 bases and J lost 0 bases. Germline V gene data show CDR1 as SQVTM and CDR2 as ANQGSEA. The CDR3 DNA is TGCAGCGTGGGACCGGACAGGAGCACAGATACGCAGTATTTT. This translates into CSVGPDRSTDTQYF.